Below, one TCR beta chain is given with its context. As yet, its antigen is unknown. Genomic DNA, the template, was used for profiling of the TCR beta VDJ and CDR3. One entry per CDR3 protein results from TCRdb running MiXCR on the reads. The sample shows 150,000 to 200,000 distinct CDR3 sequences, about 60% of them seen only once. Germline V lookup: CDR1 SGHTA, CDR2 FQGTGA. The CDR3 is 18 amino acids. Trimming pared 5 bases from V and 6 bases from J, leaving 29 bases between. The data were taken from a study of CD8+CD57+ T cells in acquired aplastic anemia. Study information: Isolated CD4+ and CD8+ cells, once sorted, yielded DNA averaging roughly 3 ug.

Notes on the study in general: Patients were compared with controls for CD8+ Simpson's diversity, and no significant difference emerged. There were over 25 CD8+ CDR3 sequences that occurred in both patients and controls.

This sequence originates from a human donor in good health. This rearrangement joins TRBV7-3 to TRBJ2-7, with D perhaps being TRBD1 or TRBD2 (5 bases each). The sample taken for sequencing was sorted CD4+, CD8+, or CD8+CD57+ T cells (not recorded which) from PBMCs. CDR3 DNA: TGTGCCAGCAGCGCCACCGCTAGACTAACCCCCAATAGGGGCGAGCAGTACTTC. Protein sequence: CASSATARLTPNRGEQYF.